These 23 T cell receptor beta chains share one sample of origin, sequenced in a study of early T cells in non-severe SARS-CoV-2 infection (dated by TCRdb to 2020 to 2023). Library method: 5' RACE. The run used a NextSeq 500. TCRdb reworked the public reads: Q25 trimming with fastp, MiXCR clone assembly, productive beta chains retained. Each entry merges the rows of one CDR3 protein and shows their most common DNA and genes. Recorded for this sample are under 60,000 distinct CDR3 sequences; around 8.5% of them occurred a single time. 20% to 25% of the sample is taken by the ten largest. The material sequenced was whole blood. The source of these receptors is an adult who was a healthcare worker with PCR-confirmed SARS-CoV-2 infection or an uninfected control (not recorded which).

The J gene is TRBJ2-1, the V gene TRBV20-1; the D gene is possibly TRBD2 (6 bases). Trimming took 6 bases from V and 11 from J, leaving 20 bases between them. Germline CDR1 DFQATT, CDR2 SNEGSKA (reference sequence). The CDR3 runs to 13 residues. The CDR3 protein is CSASSRVRGQQFF. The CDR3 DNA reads TGCAGTGCCTCCTCCCGGGTGCGGGGTCAGCAGTTCTTC.

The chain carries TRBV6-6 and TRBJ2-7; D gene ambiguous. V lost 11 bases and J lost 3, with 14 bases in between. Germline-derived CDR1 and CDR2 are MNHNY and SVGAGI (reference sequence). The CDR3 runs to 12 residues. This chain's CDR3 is CAASASLYEQYF. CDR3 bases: TGTGCCGCCAGTGCCAGCCTCTACGAGCAGTACTTC.

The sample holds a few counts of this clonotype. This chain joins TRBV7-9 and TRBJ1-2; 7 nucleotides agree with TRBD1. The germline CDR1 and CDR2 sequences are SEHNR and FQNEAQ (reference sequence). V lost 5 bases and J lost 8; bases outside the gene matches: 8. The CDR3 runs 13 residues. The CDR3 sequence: CASSQTGPQGYTF. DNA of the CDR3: TGTGCCAGCAGCCAGACAGGGCCTCAAGGCTACACCTTC.

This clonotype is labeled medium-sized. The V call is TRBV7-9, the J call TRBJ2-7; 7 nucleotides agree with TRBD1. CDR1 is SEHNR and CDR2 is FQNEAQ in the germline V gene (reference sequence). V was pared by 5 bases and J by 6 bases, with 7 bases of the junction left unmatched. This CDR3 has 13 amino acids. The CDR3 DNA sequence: TGTGCCAGCAGCCCCCTACAGGGGTCCGAGCAGTACTTC. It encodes CASSPLQGSEQYF.

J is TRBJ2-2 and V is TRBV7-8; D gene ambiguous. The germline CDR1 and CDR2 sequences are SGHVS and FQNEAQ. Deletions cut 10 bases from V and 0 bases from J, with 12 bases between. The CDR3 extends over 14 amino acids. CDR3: CATCPLSNTGELFF. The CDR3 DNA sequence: TGTGCCACCTGCCCCCTATCGAACACCGGGGAGCTGTTTTTT. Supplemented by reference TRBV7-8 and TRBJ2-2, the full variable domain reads GAGVSQSPRYKVAKRGQDVALRCDPISGHVSLFWYQQALGQGPEFLTYFQNEAQLDKSGLPSDRFFAERPEGSVSTLKIQRTQQEDSAVYLCATCPLSNTGELFFGEGSRLTVL.

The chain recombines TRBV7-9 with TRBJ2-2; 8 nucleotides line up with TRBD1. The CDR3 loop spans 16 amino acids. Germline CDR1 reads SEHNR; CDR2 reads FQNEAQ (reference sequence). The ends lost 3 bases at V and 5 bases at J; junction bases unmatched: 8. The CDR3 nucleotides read TGTGCCAGCAGCTTGCCCCCACAGGGGGGAACCGGGGAGCTGTTTTTT. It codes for CASSLPPQGGTGELFF.

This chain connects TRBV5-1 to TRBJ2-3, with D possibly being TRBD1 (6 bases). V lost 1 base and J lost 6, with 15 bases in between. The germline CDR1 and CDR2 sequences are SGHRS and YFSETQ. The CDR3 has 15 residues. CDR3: CASSLNRDWGDTQYF. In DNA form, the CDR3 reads TGCGCCAGCAGCTTGAACAGGGATTGGGGGGATACGCAGTATTTT.

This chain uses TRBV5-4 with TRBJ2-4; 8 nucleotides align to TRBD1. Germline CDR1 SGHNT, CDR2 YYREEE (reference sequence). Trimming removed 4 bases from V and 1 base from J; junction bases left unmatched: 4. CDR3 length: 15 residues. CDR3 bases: TGTGCCAGCAGCATGACAGGGGTCGCCAAAAACATTCAGTACTTC. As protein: CASSMTGVAKNIQYF.

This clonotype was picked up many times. The CDR3 bases are TGTGCCAGTACCGCGACCGGGACAGAAGAGACCCAGTACTTC. Protein product: CASTATGTEETQYF. The V gene is TRBV19, the J gene TRBJ2-5; 7 positions agree with TRBD1. J gave up 3 bases and V 7 bases, and 8 bases lay outside the gene matches. The CDR3 loop spans 14 amino acids. Germline V gene lookup returns CDR1 LNHDA and CDR2 SQIVND (reference sequence).

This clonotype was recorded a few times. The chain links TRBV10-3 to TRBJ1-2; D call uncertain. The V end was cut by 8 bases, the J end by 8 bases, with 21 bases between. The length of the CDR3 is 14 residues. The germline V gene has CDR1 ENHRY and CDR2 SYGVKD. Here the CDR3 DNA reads TGTGCCATCGACGATCGGGCCGGCGTGATCGGCTACACCTTC. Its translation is CAIDDRAGVIGYTF.

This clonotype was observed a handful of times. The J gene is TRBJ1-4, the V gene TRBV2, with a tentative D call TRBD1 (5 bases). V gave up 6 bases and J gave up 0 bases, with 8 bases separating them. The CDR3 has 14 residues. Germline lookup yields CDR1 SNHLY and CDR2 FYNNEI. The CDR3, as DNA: TGTGCCAGCAGCGAGACAGCAACTAATGAAAAACTGTTTTTT. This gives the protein CASSETATNEKLFF.

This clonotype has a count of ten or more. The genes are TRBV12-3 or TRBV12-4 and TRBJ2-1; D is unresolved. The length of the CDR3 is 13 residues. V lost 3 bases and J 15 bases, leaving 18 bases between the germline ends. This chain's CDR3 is CASSLATAKVVFF. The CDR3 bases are TGTGCCAGCAGTTTGGCCACAGCAAAGGTCGTGTTCTTC.

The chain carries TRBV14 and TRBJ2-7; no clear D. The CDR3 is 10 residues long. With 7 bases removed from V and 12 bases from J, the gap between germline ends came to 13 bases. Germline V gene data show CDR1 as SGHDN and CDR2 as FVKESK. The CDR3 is CASKPHEMYF. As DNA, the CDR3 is TGTGCCAGCAAACCGCATGAGATGTACTTC. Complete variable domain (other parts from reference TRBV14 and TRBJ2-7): EAGVTQFPSHSVIEKGQTVTLRCDPISGHDNLYWYRRVMGKEIKFLLHFVKESKQDESGMPNNRFLAERTGGTYSTLKVQPAELEDSGVYFCASKPHEMYFGPGTRLTVT.

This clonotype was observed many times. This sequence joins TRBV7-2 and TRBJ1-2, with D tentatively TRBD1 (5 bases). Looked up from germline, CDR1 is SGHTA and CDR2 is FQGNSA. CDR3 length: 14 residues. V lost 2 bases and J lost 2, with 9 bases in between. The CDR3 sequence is CASSLWGENYGYTF. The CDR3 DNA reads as TGTGCCAGCAGCTTATGGGGGGAGAACTATGGCTACACCTTC.

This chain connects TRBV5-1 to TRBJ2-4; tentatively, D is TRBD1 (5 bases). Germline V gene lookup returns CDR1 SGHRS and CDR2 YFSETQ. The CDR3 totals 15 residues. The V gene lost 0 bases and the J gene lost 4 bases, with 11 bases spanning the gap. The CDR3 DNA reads TGCGCCAGCAGCTTGGGACAGCTTGGGAAAAACATTCAGTACTTC. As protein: CASSLGQLGKNIQYF.

The CDR3 spells CASSLEGQSDTQYF. The CDR3 DNA reads TGTGCCAGCAGCTTGGAGGGGCAATCAGATACGCAGTATTTT. The gene calls are TRBV5-5 and TRBJ2-3; TRBD1 might be the D (5 bases). Per the germline V gene, CDR1 is SGHKS and CDR2 is YYEKEE (reference sequence). The CDR3 extends over 14 amino acids. Trimming removed 0 bases at V and 4 bases at J, with 9 bases between.

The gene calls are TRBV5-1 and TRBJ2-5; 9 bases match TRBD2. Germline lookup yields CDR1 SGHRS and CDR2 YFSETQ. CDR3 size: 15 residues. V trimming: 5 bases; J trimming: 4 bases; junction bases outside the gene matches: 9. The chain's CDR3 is CASSLRGGRGETQYF. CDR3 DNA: TGCGCCAGCAGTTTGCGGGGGGGCCGTGGAGAGACCCAGTACTTC.

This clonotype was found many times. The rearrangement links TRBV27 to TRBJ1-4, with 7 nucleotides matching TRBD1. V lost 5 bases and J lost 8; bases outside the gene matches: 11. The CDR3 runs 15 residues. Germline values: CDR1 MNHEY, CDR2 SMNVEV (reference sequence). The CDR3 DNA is TGTGCCAGCAGTCTACTACAGGGGCCAAGAGAAAAACTGTTTTTT. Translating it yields CASSLLQGPREKLFF.

CDR3 DNA: TGTGCCAGCAGTTCCCCCCCGGACAGGGGGGATGAAAAACTGTTTTTT. It translates to CASSSPPDRGDEKLFF. This chain joins TRBV2 and TRBJ1-4; TRBD1 matches at 10 bases. The CDR3 totals 16 residues. CDR1 and CDR2 (germline): SNHLY, FYNNEI. The J segment lost 6 bases and the V segment lost 5 bases, leaving 9 bases of the junction unmatched.

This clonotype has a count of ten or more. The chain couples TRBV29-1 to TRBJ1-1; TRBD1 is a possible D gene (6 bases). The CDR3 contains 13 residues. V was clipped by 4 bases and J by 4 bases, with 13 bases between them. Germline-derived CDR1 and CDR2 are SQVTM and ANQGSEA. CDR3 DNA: TGCAGCGTTGTACCCGGGGGGGCCACTGAAGCTTTCTTT. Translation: CSVVPGGATEAFF.

This CDR3 reads CASSLAQGHNTEAFF. The CDR3 region has the DNA TGTGCCAGCAGCTTAGCGCAAGGGCACAACACTGAAGCTTTCTTT. This chain uses TRBV7-9 with TRBJ1-1; D is unresolved. The germline V gene has CDR1 SEHNR and CDR2 FQNEAQ (reference sequence). V was pared by 0 bases and J by 2 bases, with 10 bases between. CDR3 size: 15 residues.

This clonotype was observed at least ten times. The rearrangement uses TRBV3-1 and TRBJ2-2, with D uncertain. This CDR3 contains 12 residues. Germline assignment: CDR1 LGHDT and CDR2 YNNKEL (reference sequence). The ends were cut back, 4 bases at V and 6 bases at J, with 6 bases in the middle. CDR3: CASSLLAGELFF. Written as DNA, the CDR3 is TGTGCCAGCAGCCTCTTGGCCGGGGAGCTGTTTTTT. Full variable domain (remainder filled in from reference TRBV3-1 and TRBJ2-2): DTAVSQTPKYLVTQMGNDKSIKCEQNLGHDTMYWYKQDSKKFLKIMFSYNNKELIINETVPNRFSPKSPDKAHLNLHINSLELGDSAVYFCASSLLAGELFFGEGSRLTVL.

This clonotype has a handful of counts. The CDR3 DNA reads as TGTGCCAGCAGATCCACTAGCGGAATCTACGAGCAGTACTTC. Translation: CASRSTSGIYEQYF. J is TRBJ2-7 and V is TRBV6-6; 8 bases agree with TRBD2. The CDR3 has 14 residues. V lost 6 bases to trimming and J lost 3 bases; unmatched junction nucleotides: 7. Germline V lookup: CDR1 MNHNY, CDR2 SVGAGI (reference sequence).